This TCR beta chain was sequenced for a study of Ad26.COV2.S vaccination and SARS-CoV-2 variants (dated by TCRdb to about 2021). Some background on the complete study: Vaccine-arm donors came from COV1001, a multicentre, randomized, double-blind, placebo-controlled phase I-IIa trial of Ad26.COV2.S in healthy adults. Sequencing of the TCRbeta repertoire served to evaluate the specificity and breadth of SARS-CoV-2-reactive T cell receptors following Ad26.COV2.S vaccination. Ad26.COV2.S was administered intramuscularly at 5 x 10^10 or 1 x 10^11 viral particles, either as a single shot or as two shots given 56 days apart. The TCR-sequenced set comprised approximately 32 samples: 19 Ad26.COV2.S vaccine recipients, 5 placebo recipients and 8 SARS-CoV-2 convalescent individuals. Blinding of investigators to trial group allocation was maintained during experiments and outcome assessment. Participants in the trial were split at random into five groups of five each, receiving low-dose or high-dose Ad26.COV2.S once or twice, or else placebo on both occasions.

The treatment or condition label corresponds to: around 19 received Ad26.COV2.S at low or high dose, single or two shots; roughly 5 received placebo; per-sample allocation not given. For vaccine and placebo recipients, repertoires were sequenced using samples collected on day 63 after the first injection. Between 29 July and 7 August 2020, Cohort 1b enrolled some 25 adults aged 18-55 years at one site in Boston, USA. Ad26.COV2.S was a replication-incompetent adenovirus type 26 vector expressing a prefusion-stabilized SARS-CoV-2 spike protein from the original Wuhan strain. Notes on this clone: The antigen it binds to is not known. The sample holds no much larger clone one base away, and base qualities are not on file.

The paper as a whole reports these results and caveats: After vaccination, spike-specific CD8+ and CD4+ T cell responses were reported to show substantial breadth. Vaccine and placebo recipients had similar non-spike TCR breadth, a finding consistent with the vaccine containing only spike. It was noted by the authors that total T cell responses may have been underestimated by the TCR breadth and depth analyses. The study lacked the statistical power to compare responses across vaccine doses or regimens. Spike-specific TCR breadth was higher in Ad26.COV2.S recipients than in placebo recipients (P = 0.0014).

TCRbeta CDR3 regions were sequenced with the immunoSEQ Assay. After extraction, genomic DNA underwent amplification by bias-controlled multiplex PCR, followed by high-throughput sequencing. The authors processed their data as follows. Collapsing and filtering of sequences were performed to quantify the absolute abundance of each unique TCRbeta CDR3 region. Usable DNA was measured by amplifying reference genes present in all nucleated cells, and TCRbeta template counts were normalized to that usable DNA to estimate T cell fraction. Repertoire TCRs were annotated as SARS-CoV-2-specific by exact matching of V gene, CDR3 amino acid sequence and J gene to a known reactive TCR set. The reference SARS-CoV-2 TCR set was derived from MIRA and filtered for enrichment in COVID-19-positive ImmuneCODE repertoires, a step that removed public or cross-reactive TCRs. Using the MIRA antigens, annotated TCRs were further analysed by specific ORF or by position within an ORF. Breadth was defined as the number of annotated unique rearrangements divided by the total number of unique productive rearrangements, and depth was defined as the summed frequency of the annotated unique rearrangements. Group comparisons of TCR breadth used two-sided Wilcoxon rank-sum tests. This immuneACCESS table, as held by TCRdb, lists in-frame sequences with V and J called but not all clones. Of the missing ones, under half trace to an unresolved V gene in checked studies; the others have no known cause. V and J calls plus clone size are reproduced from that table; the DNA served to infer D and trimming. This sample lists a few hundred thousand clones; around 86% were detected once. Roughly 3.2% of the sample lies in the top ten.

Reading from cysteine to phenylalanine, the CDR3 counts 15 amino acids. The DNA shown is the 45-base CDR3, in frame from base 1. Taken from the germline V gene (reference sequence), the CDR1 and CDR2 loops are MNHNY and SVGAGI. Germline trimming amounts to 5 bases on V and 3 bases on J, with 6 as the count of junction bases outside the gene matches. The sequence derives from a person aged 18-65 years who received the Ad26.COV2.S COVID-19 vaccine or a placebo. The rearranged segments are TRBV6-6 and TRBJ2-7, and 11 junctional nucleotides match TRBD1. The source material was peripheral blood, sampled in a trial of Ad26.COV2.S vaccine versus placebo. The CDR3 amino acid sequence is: CASSSSGTGGYEQYF. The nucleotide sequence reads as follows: TGTGCCAGCAGTAGTTCCGGGACAGGGGGCTACGAGCAGTACTTC.